This entry lists 9 T cell receptor beta chains sequenced from one sample in a study of a mutant IDH1 vaccine in newly diagnosed glioma. Which antigens these TCRs recognize remains unknown. Time point defined: week 11, during vaccination. In every dose of vaccine, 300 ug of mutant IDH1 20-mer peptide was given alongside topical imiquimod. The table came from immunoSEQ multiplex PCR; TCRdb's copy has only in-frame clones and leaves some out. The top ten clones hold approximately 10% of a sample with roughly 70,000 clones, 84% of them seen once. The material was PBMCs, obtained from a glioma patient whose treatment included an IDH1 peptide vaccine. These receptors came from a woman in her fifties or sixties with glioma.

This chain uses TRBV18 with TRBJ1-6; 10 nucleotides align to TRBD1. Looked up from germline, CDR1 is KGHSH and CDR2 is LQKENI. The CDR3 totals 16 residues. J was trimmed by 0 bases and V by 6 bases; bases with no gene match: 2. The CDR3 region is CASSRTGGSYNSPLHF. DNA for the CDR3: TGTGCCAGCTCCAGGACAGGGGGCTCCTATAATTCACCCCTCCACTTT.

The chain has TRBV5-4 and TRBJ1-6; tentative D call: TRBD1 (5 bases). V was shortened by 0 bases and J by 7 bases, with 8 bases between the two germline ends. Germline loops: CDR1 SGHNT, CDR2 YYREEE (reference sequence). The CDR3 sequence is 14 residues long. The CDR3 here is CASSLDRMNSPLHF. CDR3 nucleotide sequence: TGTGCCAGCAGCTTGGACAGGATGAATTCACCCCTCCACTTT.

This clone was seen only once. V is TRBV5-1 and J is TRBJ2-2, with D possibly TRBD2 on 5 matching bases. The germline CDR1 and CDR2 sequences are SGHRS and YFSETQ. This CDR3 has 16 amino acids. Trimming left V 8 bases short and J 0 bases short, with 17 bases between. The CDR3 loop is CASSRVGPANTGELFF. CDR3 nucleotide sequence: TGCGCCAGTTCGAGGGTCGGCCCCGCGAACACCGGGGAGCTGTTTTTT.

The genes are TRBV5-1 and TRBJ1-2; a possible D gene is TRBD1 (5 bases). V dropped 2 bases and J dropped 4 bases, with 9 bases sitting between them. The germline V gene has CDR1 SGHRS and CDR2 YFSETQ. The CDR3 is 13 amino acids. The CDR3 DNA sequence: TGCGCCAGCAGCTTTGACAGCGCCTATGGCTACACCTTC. The encoded protein is CASSFDSAYGYTF.

The J gene is TRBJ2-7, the V gene TRBV5-5; TRBD1 matches at 7 bases. The CDR3 has 16 residues. After removal of 0 bases from V and 2 bases from J, the junction contained 8 bases not matched to a gene. From germline, CDR1 is SGHKS and CDR2 YYEKEE (reference sequence). As DNA, the CDR3 is TGTGCCAGCAGCTTGGGCTCCCTGACAGGGCCCTACGAGCAGTACTTC. This gives the protein CASSLGSLTGPYEQYF.

The chain couples TRBV6-4 to TRBJ2-1; 12 nucleotides line up with TRBD2. CDR1 is MRHNA, CDR2 SNTAGT, per germline. After removal of 4 bases from V and 7 bases from J, the junction contained 8 bases not matched to a gene. The CDR3 is made up of 16 amino acids. CDR3 nucleotide sequence: TGTGCCAGCAGTGTAACTGGGCTAGCGGGGGGGAATGAGCAGTTCTTC. Protein sequence: CASSVTGLAGGNEQFF.

V usage is TRBV6-5 and J usage is TRBJ2-3; D is unresolved. The CDR3 extends over 13 amino acids. The V gene lost 2 bases and the J gene lost 5 bases, with 8 bases spanning the gap. The germline V gene encodes CDR1 MNHEY and CDR2 SVGAGI. CDR3 region: CASSYGAGDTQYF. The CDR3 nucleotides are TGTGCCAGCAGTTACGGAGCAGGAGATACGCAGTATTTT.

CDR3 nucleotides: TGTGCCAGCCAGGCTGGACCGTCCTCTCCCAATTCACCCCTCCACTTT. Translated: CASQAGPSSPNSPLHF. This chain links TRBV6-6 with TRBJ1-6; D is unclear. The CDR3 contains 16 residues. Germline V CDR1 and CDR2: MNHNY, SVGAGI (reference sequence). V shed 8 bases and J shed 7 bases, with 21 bases lying between them.

The chain joins TRBV19 to TRBJ1-5; 8 positions match TRBD1. Germline lookup yields CDR1 LNHDA and CDR2 SQIVND (reference sequence). V gave up 6 bases and J gave up 5 bases; unmatched junction bases: 6. The CDR3 spans 14 residues. The CDR3 bases are TGTGCCAGTAGCCTTGGACAGGGCGATCAGCCCCAGCATTTT. Translating gives CASSLGQGDQPQHF.